These 30 T cell receptor beta chains originate from one sample sequenced in a study of cytomegalovirus exposure and HLA in healthy donors. Amplification used 60 Vbeta primers and 13 Jbeta primers. The data were produced by immunoSEQ multiplex PCR, yet TCRdb's version contains in-frame clones alone and is incomplete. This table has fewer than 130,000 clones, roughly 69% appearing once. The specimen was PBMCs. The receptor source for this set is a man aged 30 to 39 in good health and CMV-seropositive.

This clone has a single count. The junction differs from germline at one of its ends, possibly a read error. The CDR3 DNA reads TGCGCCAGCAGCCAACTAGCGGGGGGTCCGTATCACTTC. It specifies CASSQLAGGPYHF. The chain is built from TRBV4-1 and TRBJ2-4; 11 nucleotides align to TRBD2. The length of the CDR3 is 13 residues. Germline CDR1 reads MGHRA; CDR2 reads YSYEKL.

V and J are TRBV10-1 and TRBJ2-7, with 8 bases that match TRBD1. Germline V gives CDR1 WNHNN, CDR2 SYGVQD (reference sequence). The CDR3 is 14 amino acids. The trim removed 3 bases at V and 2 bases at J, leaving 3 bases unmatched. For the CDR3, the DNA is TGCGCCAGCAGTGATGTGGACAGGGCCTACGAGCAGTACTTC. Translation gives CASSDVDRAYEQYF.

The chain uses TRBV28 and TRBJ1-1; 7 bases match TRBD1. This CDR3 contains 13 residues. Germline V gene sequence: CDR1 MDHEN, CDR2 SYDVKM. V was clipped by 7 bases and J by 5 bases; unmatched bases: 7. The CDR3 nucleotides are TGTGCCAGCACAACAGGGGAGTGGACTGAAGCTTTCTTT. It encodes CASTTGEWTEAFF.

This sequence joins TRBV4-1 and TRBJ2-5; D unclear. Germline V CDR1 and CDR2: MGHRA, YSYEKL. CDR3 length: 14 amino acids. Trimming left V 1 base short and J 5 bases short, with 11 bases between. The CDR3 loop reads CASSQVGRRETQYF. CDR3 DNA sequence: TGCGCCAGCAGCCAAGTCGGAAGGCGGGAGACCCAGTACTTC.

This chain uses TRBV15 with TRBJ2-2; D is possibly TRBD1 (6 bases). The V and J ends lost 0 bases and 0 bases respectively, with 11 bases between them. Germline values: CDR1 LNHNV, CDR2 YYDKDF (reference sequence). This CDR3 is built from 17 residues. The CDR3 reads CATSRDLPGANTGELFF. CDR3 nucleotide sequence: TGTGCCACCAGCAGAGATCTTCCAGGGGCGAACACCGGGGAGCTGTTTTTT.

This clone came up once. The chain joins TRBV10-3 to TRBJ2-5; 8 nucleotides agree with TRBD2. TRBJ2-7 explains the end of the DNA better; the J call may be wrong. CDR1 ENHRY and CDR2 SYGVKD come from the germline V gene. The CDR3 loop spans 14 amino acids. The CDR3 DNA sequence: TGTGCCATCGGGGGACTAGTTGACGATTACGAGCAGTACTTC. Encoded protein: CAIGGLVDDYEQYF.

This chain uses TRBV10-3 with TRBJ2-2; TRBD2 agrees at 8 bases. The CDR3 length is 15 residues. The V gene end was trimmed by 0 bases and the J gene end by 3 bases; junction bases not matched to a gene: 0. The V gene's germline CDR1 is ENHRY and CDR2 SYGVKD. CDR3 sequence (DNA): TGTGCCATCAGTGAGTCCGGGGGGGACACCGGGGAGCTGTTTTTT. The encoded protein is CAISESGGDTGELFF.

This chain uses TRBV27 with TRBJ2-3; 8 nucleotides line up with TRBD1. CDR3 length: 16 residues. The V and J ends lost 3 bases and 5 bases, in that order; junction bases with no gene match: 10. Germline loops: CDR1 MNHEY, CDR2 SMNVEV (reference sequence). CDR3 sequence reads: CASSFRRGPSEDTQYF. The CDR3 DNA reads TGTGCCAGCAGTTTTCGCAGGGGGCCATCAGAAGATACGCAGTATTTT.

The CDR3 nucleotides are TGCAGCGTTGAATACCGGGACAGGGGACGGTACGAGCAGTACTTC. Its translation: CSVEYRDRGRYEQYF. This chain uses TRBV29-1 with TRBJ2-7; 10 bases map to TRBD1. The ends lost 2 bases at V and 4 bases at J; junction bases unmatched: 8. Germline V CDR1 and CDR2: SQVTM, ANQGSEA. The CDR3 length is 15 residues.

The chain joins TRBV15 to TRBJ2-7, with 7 bases aligning to TRBD2. V shed 1 base, J shed 4 bases, and the junction held 4 bases outside the gene matches. The V gene's germline CDR1 is LNHNV and CDR2 YYDKDF (reference sequence). The CDR3 length is 14 residues. The CDR3 DNA reads as TGTGCCACCAGCAGAGTCTGGGGAGGGTACGAGCAGTACTTC. Protein: CATSRVWGGYEQYF.

The rearrangement links TRBV27 to TRBJ1-2, with D unresolved. The CDR3 loop spans 13 amino acids. Looked up from germline, CDR1 is MNHEY and CDR2 is SMNVEV (reference sequence). V was shortened by 2 bases and J by 2 bases, with 6 bases between the two germline ends. DNA of the CDR3: TGTGCCAGCAGTTTAAGAGGGAACTATGGCTACACCTTC. It specifies CASSLRGNYGYTF.

V gene TRBV18 combines with J gene TRBJ1-6, with D possibly being TRBD1 (6 bases). The CDR3 length is 14 residues. The V end lost 5 bases, the J end lost 5 bases, and 10 bases lay between the germline ends. Germline CDR1 is KGHSH and CDR2 is LQKENI. As DNA, the CDR3 is TGTGCCAGCTCAACAGGGAGCGATAATTCACCCCTCCACTTT. It specifies CASSTGSDNSPLHF.

The rearrangement uses TRBV10-3 and TRBJ1-2, with D perhaps matching TRBD1 (6 bases). Germline V CDR1 and CDR2: ENHRY, SYGVKD. CDR3 length equals 16 residues. V was pared by 2 bases and J by 2 bases, with 15 bases between. CDR3 sequence: CAISEPLSQGNYGYTF. In nucleotides, the CDR3 is TGTGCCATCAGTGAGCCACTTTCCCAGGGGAACTATGGCTACACCTTC.

With respect to this clone: The same CDR3 can be traced to other DNA sequences in this sample. The rearrangement uses TRBV5-1 and TRBJ2-7; 10 nucleotides line up with TRBD1. V was clipped by 2 bases and J by 2 bases; unmatched bases: 1. The germline V gene has CDR1 SGHRS and CDR2 YFSETQ. CDR3 length: 14 amino acids. The CDR3 nucleotides are TGCGCCAGCAGCTTAGGACAGGGGGCCTACGAGCAGTACTTC. Its protein is CASSLGQGAYEQYF. The full variable domain, with the rest looked up from reference TRBV5-1 and TRBJ2-7, is KAGVTQTPRYLIKTRGQQVTLSCSPISGHRSVSWYQQTPGQGLQFLFEYFSETQRNKGNFPGRFSGRQFSNSRSEMNVSTLELGDSALYLCASSLGQGAYEQYFGPGTRLTVT.

V is TRBV5-4 and J is TRBJ2-5; the D gene is possibly TRBD2 (7 bases). Germline V lookup: CDR1 SGHNT, CDR2 YYREEE (reference sequence). The CDR3 sequence is 15 residues long. V lost 4 bases and J 5 bases, leaving 18 bases between the germline ends. CDR3 sequence (DNA): TGTGCCAGCAGCACCACTAGGGGGGGAGAGGAGACCCAGTACTTC. This codes for CASSTTRGGEETQYF.

Here the CDR3 reads CASSLGRGGARNTGELFF. In DNA, the CDR3 is TGTGCCAGCAGCTTGGGGCGCGGGGGGGCCAGGAACACCGGGGAGCTGTTTTTT. J is TRBJ2-2 and V is TRBV11-2; TRBD2 aligns across 9 bases. The CDR3 covers 18 residues. Unmatched junction bases numbered 9, after V lost 3 bases and J lost 1 base. Germline V gene data show CDR1 as SGHAT and CDR2 as FQNNGV. Full variable domain (remainder filled in from reference TRBV11-2 and TRBJ2-2): EAGVAQSPRYKIIEKRQSVAFWCNPISGHATLYWYQQILGQGPKLLIQFQNNGVVDDSQLPKDRFSAERLKGVDSTLKIQPAKLEDSAVYLCASSLGRGGARNTGELFFGEGSRLTVL.

The chain joins TRBV12-5 to TRBJ1-1; the D gene is possibly TRBD1 (6 bases). Germline assignment: CDR1 LGHNT and CDR2 FRNRAP. CDR3 size: 15 residues. V lost 0 bases, J lost 4 bases, and 12 bases lay in between. The CDR3 protein is CASGLVQFRGTEAFF. DNA for the CDR3: TGTGCTAGTGGTTTGGTACAGTTCAGGGGCACTGAAGCTTTCTTT.

The J gene is TRBJ1-2, the V gene TRBV27, with D perhaps matching TRBD1 (6 bases). The CDR3 length is 14 residues. Germline V gene lookup returns CDR1 MNHEY and CDR2 SMNVEV (reference sequence). Trimming stripped 6 bases from V and 1 base from J, with 12 bases between. The CDR3 loop reads CASRKRGSNYGYTF. The CDR3 nucleotides are TGTGCCAGCAGGAAAAGGGGGAGTAACTATGGCTACACCTTC.

This clone was observed a single time. The CDR3 DNA sequence: TGCGCCAGCAGCTTCGGACAGAGTTTCGATACGCAGTATTTT. It codes for CASSFGQSFDTQYF. The chain couples TRBV5-1 to TRBJ2-3, with a possible D match to TRBD1 (6 bases). This CDR3 spans 14 amino acids. V lost 2 bases and J lost 6, with 13 bases in between. Germline V lookup: CDR1 SGHRS, CDR2 YFSETQ.

This clone has a single count. The CDR3 DNA follows: TGTGCCAGTAGTCCCGTTTCGGGGGGAACTGAAGCTTTCTTT. Protein sequence: CASSPVSGGTEAFF. This chain connects TRBV19 to TRBJ1-1; possibly TRBD1 for D (5 bases). Trimming cost V 5 bases and J 5 bases, with 15 bases left between them. Per germline, CDR1 LNHDA and CDR2 SQIVND (reference sequence). The CDR3 contains 14 residues.

This chain connects TRBV5-1 to TRBJ2-3, with a weak D call TRBD1 (6 bases). V lost 5 bases, J lost 1 base, and 14 bases lay in between. Per the germline V gene, CDR1 is SGHRS and CDR2 is YFSETQ. CDR3 length: 15 amino acids. CDR3 in DNA: TGCGCCAGCAGTACAGGGATCTTGGGCACAGATACGCAGTATTTT. This sequence encodes CASSTGILGTDTQYF.

As for this clone: The junction and the germline gene differ at one end; a read error may be behind it. The genes are TRBV7-7 and TRBJ2-1; 13 nucleotides match TRBD2. This CDR3 spans 14 amino acids. The germline gives CDR1 SSHAT, CDR2 FNYEAQ (reference sequence). The CDR3 sequence is CASSSTSGGVEQFF. The CDR3, as DNA: TGTGCTAGCAGCTCCACTAGCGGGGGGGTTGAGCAGTTCTTC. Based on the CDR3 plus reference TRBV7-7 and TRBJ2-1, the full variable domain is GAGVSQSPRYKVTKRGQDVTLRCDPISSHATLYWYQQALGQGPEFLTYFNYEAQPDKSGLPSDRFSAERPEGSISTLTIQRTEQRDSAMYRCASSSTSGGVEQFFGPGTRLTVL.

This clone was picked up one time. The chain couples TRBV10-3 to TRBJ2-7; 10 nucleotides align to TRBD1. Trimming took 3 bases from V and 6 from J; bases not matched to a gene: 8. The CDR3 is made up of 15 amino acids. Germline assignment: CDR1 ENHRY and CDR2 SYGVKD. This CDR3 reads CAISDLGQGVGEQYF. The CDR3 DNA is TGTGCCATCAGTGACCTCGGACAGGGGGTGGGCGAGCAGTACTTC.

The J gene is TRBJ2-3, the V gene TRBV6-5; D is ambiguous. This CDR3 contains 13 residues. Trimming removed 6 bases at V and 6 bases at J, with 13 bases between. CDR1 is MNHEY, CDR2 SVGAGI, per germline. CDR3 protein: CASSHGSGDTQYF. The CDR3 DNA is TGTGCCAGCAGCCACGGATCGGGTGATACGCAGTATTTT.

V gene TRBV7-2 combines with J gene TRBJ2-7; D may be TRBD1 (7 bases). V dropped 5 bases and J dropped 5 bases, with 10 bases sitting between them. The CDR3 has 12 residues. Germline V CDR1 and CDR2: SGHTA, FQGNSA. This CDR3 reads CASSPRGDEQYF. In nucleotides, the CDR3 is TGTGCCAGCAGCCCCAGGGGGGACGAGCAGTACTTC.

This clone was picked up one time. The V call is TRBV7-9, the J call TRBJ2-1; 10 bases align to TRBD2. V lost 7 bases, J lost 7 bases, and 7 bases stayed unmatched. CDR1 is SEHNR and CDR2 is FQNEAQ in the germline V gene (reference sequence). CDR3 length: 14 residues. The CDR3 region has the DNA TGTGCCAGCACTGGACTAGCGGTAGGGAATGAGCAGTTCTTC. It is translated as CASTGLAVGNEQFF.

The chain joins TRBV10-3 to TRBJ2-2, with 7 bases lining up with TRBD1. TRBJ1-4 explains the end of the DNA better; the J call may be wrong. Germline V gene lookup returns CDR1 ENHRY and CDR2 SYGVKD. The CDR3 covers 13 residues. DNA of the CDR3: TGTGCCATCAGTGAGTCTAGACAGGGAAAACTGTTTTTT. Protein product: CAISESRQGKLFF.

CDR3 residues: CASSLGTGGNNEQFF. CDR3 coding DNA: TGTGCCAGCAGCCTCGGGACAGGGGGTAACAATGAGCAGTTCTTC. The chain has TRBV7-9 and TRBJ2-1, with 11 bases identical to TRBD1. Germline V gene sequence: CDR1 SEHNR, CDR2 FQNEAQ (reference sequence). The CDR3 spans 15 residues. Trimming took 5 bases from V and 5 from J; bases not matched to a gene: 5.

The chain joins TRBV29-1 to TRBJ2-5; the D gene is possibly TRBD1 (5 bases). CDR1 and CDR2 (germline): SQVTM, ANQGSEA. The CDR3 is 10 amino acids. CDR3 sequence: CGAYGETQYF. The DNA of the CDR3 is TGCGGGGCCTATGGGGAGACCCAGTACTTC.

The chain employs TRBV6-5 and TRBJ1-2, with a tentative D call TRBD1 (6 bases). CDR1 is MNHEY, CDR2 SVGAGI, per germline. The CDR3 consists of 14 residues. Trimming took off 0 bases at V and 6 bases at J, with 11 bases between the two ends. This CDR3 reads CASSYSGTLDGYTF. CDR3 nucleotides: TGTGCCAGCAGTTACTCAGGGACACTTGATGGCTACACCTTC.